This T cell receptor beta chain is drawn from a study of T cell changes during pregnancy in multiple sclerosis. This table comes from immunoSEQ multiplex PCR, and its TCRdb copy is limited to in-frame clones, with some not included. The table records some 46,000 clones, around 90% of them present only once. CDR1 and CDR2 from the germline V gene are SGHAT and FQNNGV. CDR3 length: 15 residues. The ends were cut back, 1 base at V and 10 bases at J, with 14 bases in the middle. The starting material was CD4+ T cells from peripheral blood mononuclear cells, obtained after pregnancy. This receptor was identified in a female donor with multiple sclerosis, enrolled in a pregnancy study. J is TRBJ1-6 and V is TRBV11-2; unclear D gene. The CDR3 sequence is CASSLVLTSESPLHF. In nucleotides, the CDR3 is TGTGCCAGCAGCTTAGTGTTGACGTCGGAGTCACCCCTCCACTTT.